This is a list of T cell receptor beta chains from one sample in a study of T cell responses to AZD1222 COVID-19 vaccine. The table came from immunoSEQ multiplex PCR; TCRdb's copy has only in-frame clones and leaves some out. In the table there are 150,000 to 200,000 clones, about 89% of which are singletons. Sample: peripheral blood, taken on day 0 of AZD1222 vaccination. All receptors derive from an adult in good health. The conserved cysteine and the conserved F or W are not part of the CDR3 here. The order of the fields is D gene, V gene, J gene, CDR3 protein. The D gene is left open where the match is weak.

d_gene: .; v_gene: TRBV9; j_gene: TRBJ2-1; CDR3aa: ASKGQWDEQF
d_gene: .; v_gene: TRBV28; j_gene: TRBJ1-1; CDR3aa: ASSWDTEAF
d_gene: .; v_gene: TRBV28; j_gene: TRBJ2-5; CDR3aa: ASSPAGTGSAAQY
d_gene: .; v_gene: TRBV27; j_gene: TRBJ1-5; CDR3aa: ASSWGRTSGQPQH
d_gene: .; v_gene: TRBV7-2; j_gene: TRBJ2-7; CDR3aa: ASSLVAGTYEQY
d_gene: TRBD2; v_gene: TRBV3-1/TRBV3-2; j_gene: TRBJ2-7; CDR3aa: ASSPPSGRHEQY
d_gene: .; v_gene: TRBV14; j_gene: TRBJ2-3; CDR3aa: ASSQQMTSTDTQY
d_gene: .; v_gene: TRBV6-5; j_gene: TRBJ1-2; CDR3aa: ASSYGTEIANYGYT
d_gene: .; v_gene: TRBV10-3; j_gene: TRBJ2-2; CDR3aa: AISALMLAQTGELF
d_gene: .; v_gene: TRBV11-3; j_gene: TRBJ2-1; CDR3aa: ASSTGTSGNEQF
d_gene: .; v_gene: TRBV6-5; j_gene: TRBJ2-6; CDR3aa: ASRARVTGANVLT
d_gene: .; v_gene: TRBV6-6; j_gene: TRBJ2-7; CDR3aa: ASSQTPVAASSYEQY
d_gene: TRBD1; v_gene: TRBV7-2; j_gene: TRBJ2-7; CDR3aa: ASSLEAGGNYEQY
d_gene: .; v_gene: TRBV5-6; j_gene: TRBJ1-4; CDR3aa: ASSLSGLKTPNEKLF
d_gene: .; v_gene: TRBV2; j_gene: TRBJ2-2; CDR3aa: ASSVAVELF
d_gene: .; v_gene: TRBV29-1; j_gene: TRBJ1-1; CDR3aa: SVESGGAEAF
d_gene: .; v_gene: TRBV6-1; j_gene: TRBJ2-3; CDR3aa: ASSEGRGPQVTDTQY
d_gene: .; v_gene: TRBV9; j_gene: TRBJ2-2; CDR3aa: ASSTTPMGQSGELF
d_gene: TRBD1; v_gene: TRBV5-5; j_gene: TRBJ1-2; CDR3aa: ASSLRTGRAYGYT
d_gene: .; v_gene: TRBV6-5; j_gene: TRBJ1-2; CDR3aa: ASHNRGNYGYT
d_gene: .; v_gene: TRBV19; j_gene: TRBJ1-5; CDR3aa: ATQGDRGNQPQH
d_gene: .; v_gene: TRBV9; j_gene: TRBJ2-2; CDR3aa: ASSVQRVTGELF
d_gene: .; v_gene: TRBV19; j_gene: TRBJ2-2; CDR3aa: ASSQGFTGELF
d_gene: TRBD2; v_gene: TRBV6-5; j_gene: TRBJ2-1; CDR3aa: AGDGGRSYNEQF
d_gene: .; v_gene: TRBV6-5; j_gene: TRBJ1-1; CDR3aa: ASSRTDMNTEAF
d_gene: .; v_gene: TRBV19; j_gene: TRBJ1-1; CDR3aa: ASSINTEAF
d_gene: TRBD1; v_gene: TRBV19; j_gene: TRBJ2-1; CDR3aa: ASKPGTGAHNEQF
d_gene: .; v_gene: TRBV5-6; j_gene: TRBJ2-3; CDR3aa: ASSLSDTQY
d_gene: .; v_gene: TRBV29-1; j_gene: TRBJ1-4; CDR3aa: SALFATNEKLF
d_gene: .; v_gene: TRBV6-5; j_gene: TRBJ1-2; CDR3aa: ASSYEGPYGYT
d_gene: TRBD1; v_gene: TRBV4-2; j_gene: TRBJ2-2; CDR3aa: ASSQEPGQGNTGELF
d_gene: .; v_gene: TRBV5-1; j_gene: TRBJ1-1; CDR3aa: ASSLGQDTEAF
d_gene: .; v_gene: TRBV10-2; j_gene: TRBJ1-1; CDR3aa: ASSENMNTEAF
d_gene: TRBD1; v_gene: TRBV9; j_gene: TRBJ1-1; CDR3aa: ASSQGGQGTAF
d_gene: .; v_gene: TRBV29-1; j_gene: TRBJ1-4; CDR3aa: SVELNEKLF
d_gene: .; v_gene: TRBV6-1; j_gene: TRBJ2-3; CDR3aa: ASSEEGSTQY
d_gene: .; v_gene: TRBV18; j_gene: TRBJ1-4; CDR3aa: ASSPSSEKLF
d_gene: .; v_gene: TRBV10-3; j_gene: TRBJ1-6; CDR3aa: AISESLGEGSPLH
d_gene: .; v_gene: TRBV6-1; j_gene: TRBJ1-1; CDR3aa: ASSEASTGNTEAF
d_gene: .; v_gene: TRBV19; j_gene: TRBJ2-1; CDR3aa: ASSIRTASYNEQF
d_gene: .; v_gene: TRBV27; j_gene: TRBJ1-2; CDR3aa: ASSSTGILVGYT
d_gene: TRBD1; v_gene: TRBV3-1/TRBV3-2; j_gene: TRBJ1-2; CDR3aa: ASSPVIGQGDYGYT
d_gene: .; v_gene: TRBV28; j_gene: TRBJ1-6; CDR3aa: ASSLTGNSPLH
d_gene: TRBD1; v_gene: TRBV2; j_gene: TRBJ1-2; CDR3aa: ASVGQNPFRGYT
d_gene: .; v_gene: TRBV6-1; j_gene: TRBJ1-2; CDR3aa: ASSEDPSLDYGYT
d_gene: .; v_gene: TRBV28; j_gene: TRBJ2-2; CDR3aa: ASSLQAGANTGELF
d_gene: .; v_gene: TRBV7-2; j_gene: TRBJ1-1; CDR3aa: ASSSTAAGTEAF
d_gene: TRBD1; v_gene: TRBV5-5; j_gene: TRBJ1-6; CDR3aa: ASSLFDRGNSPLH
d_gene: .; v_gene: TRBV18; j_gene: TRBJ1-1; CDR3aa: ASSPPLPLVNTEAF
d_gene: .; v_gene: TRBV28; j_gene: TRBJ1-1; CDR3aa: ASSLGRLQNTEAF
d_gene: TRBD1; v_gene: TRBV6-6; j_gene: TRBJ2-7; CDR3aa: ASSGLGQGAYEQY
d_gene: TRBD1; v_gene: TRBV30; j_gene: TRBJ2-3; CDR3aa: AWSKLTGSTSNTDTQY
d_gene: .; v_gene: TRBV28; j_gene: TRBJ1-1; CDR3aa: ASSLVVGGSGNTEAF
d_gene: .; v_gene: TRBV5-1; j_gene: TRBJ1-2; CDR3aa: ASSPRTNYGYT
d_gene: .; v_gene: TRBV29-1; j_gene: TRBJ2-7; CDR3aa: SAEGPASYEQY
d_gene: TRBD1; v_gene: TRBV5-1; j_gene: TRBJ1-1; CDR3aa: ASSPPTGGNTEAF
d_gene: .; v_gene: TRBV30; j_gene: TRBJ2-7; CDR3aa: AWSSGRFSYEQY